A selection of T cell receptor beta chains follows, all from one sample in a study of shared clonotypes between healthy human individuals. Measured with immunoSEQ multiplex PCR; TCRdb has only the in-frame clones, and not every one. Here the sample spans approximately 2.1 million clones, over 85% being singletons. The specimen was naive CD4+ T cells from PBMCs. The receptor source for this set is a man between 18 and 29 years old in good health. Some clones in this sample may be carry-over from other donors' samples. The conserved cysteine and the conserved F or W are not part of the CDR3 here. The order of the fields is V gene, CDR3 protein.

TRBV5-1,ASSSQKLAGVDTQY
TRBV7-2,ASSLEVGEWY
TRBV28,ASKQWAAAQH
TRBV2,ASSEVGTRGTEAF
TRBV25-1,ASTQGFLDTEAF
TRBV15,ATSRTQTAWLATEAF
TRBV28,ASSPPAGGLYEQY
TRBV14,ASSRQYQETQY
TRBV4-1,ASSRLHRDRSYEQY
TRBV14,ASSPAGRRYT
TRBV19,ATATSYEQY
TRBV28,ASSPGQHNEQF
TRBV21-1,ASSKVLAGAGSLEQF
TRBV6-5,ARYRGNTGELF
TRBV4-1,ASSQVRGRKYGYT
TRBV9,ASSVAGADILAKNIQY
TRBV5-1,ASSLDPSGANVLT
TRBV5-5,ASSLLTAGYEQY
TRBV6-5,ASSLGLADNEQF
TRBV9,ASSPPWAGPYNEQF
TRBV10-3,AISESIRGLAKNNEQF
TRBV13,ASSPQDRNTGELF
TRBV7-2,ASQTGGTGEQY
TRBV2,ASSAGLGQETQY
TRBV4-1,ASSQTGTSGRDNEQF
TRBV5-1,ASSGSPQEEQY
TRBV30,AWSVRPANYGYT
TRBV23-1,ASSQSRDLRTDTQY
TRBV4-1,ASSQTGTGWDEQY
TRBV29-1,SVELAHSYNEQF
TRBV7-3,ASSLNPRDKGTQY
TRBV5-1,ASSLSAFSGNTIY
TRBV27,ASRRLSGGAYNEQF
TRBV4-1,ASRPTSGQETQY
TRBV4-2,ASSQPVLGTDTQY
TRBV28,ASSPRQGAPYEQY
TRBV5-1,ASSYGTRRYQGEQY
TRBV2,ASSEGPQGKVNQPQH
TRBV4-3,ASSTDPKKGYT
TRBV11-2,ASSLGPVSSYNEQF
TRBV9,ASSRDAGREQY
TRBV5-4,ASSLDGISGNTIY
TRBV9,ASSVVGHEQF
TRBV5-4,ASSLIRLSGANVLT
TRBV2,ASSAVTGAEAF